The clone carrying this TCR beta chain showed up many times. This sample was taken from a study of T-cell reconstitution after alpha-beta-depleted transplantation in children. Unique molecular identifiers were incorporated into the prepared TCRbeta library. Each CDR3 protein gets one entry after TCRdb re-called the PCR reads with MiXCR. The sample shows some 400,000 distinct CDR3 sequences, 20% of them seen only once. The CDR3 has 17 amino acids. CDR1 is MNHEY and CDR2 is SVGAGI in the germline V gene. Unmatched junction bases numbered 10, after V lost 6 bases and J lost 2 bases. The receptor was derived from a human donor who donated a stem cell graft to a child with acute myeloid leukemia. The sequencing here drew on PBMCs from the stem cell graft donor, taken from the stem cell graft. The chain couples TRBV6-5 to TRBJ2-3; TRBD2 aligns across 11 bases. DNA of the CDR3: TGTGCCAGCAGCCTCACCGGGACTAGCGGCTTCACAGATACGCAGTATTTT. Translating gives CASSLTGTSGFTDTQYF.